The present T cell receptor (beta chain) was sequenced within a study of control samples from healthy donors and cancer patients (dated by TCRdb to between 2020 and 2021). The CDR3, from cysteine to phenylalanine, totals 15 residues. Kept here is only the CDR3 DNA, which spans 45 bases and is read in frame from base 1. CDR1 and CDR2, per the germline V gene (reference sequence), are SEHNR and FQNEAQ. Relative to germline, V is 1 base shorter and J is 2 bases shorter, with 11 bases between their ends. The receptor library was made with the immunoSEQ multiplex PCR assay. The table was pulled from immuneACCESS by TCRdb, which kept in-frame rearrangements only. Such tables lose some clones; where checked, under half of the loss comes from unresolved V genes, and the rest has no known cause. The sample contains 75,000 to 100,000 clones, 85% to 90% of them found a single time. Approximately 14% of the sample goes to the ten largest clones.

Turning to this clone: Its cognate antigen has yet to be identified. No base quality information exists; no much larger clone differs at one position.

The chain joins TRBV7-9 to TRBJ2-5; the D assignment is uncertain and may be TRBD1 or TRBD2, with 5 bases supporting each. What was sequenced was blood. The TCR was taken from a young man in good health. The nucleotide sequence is TGTGCCAGCAGCTTAGTAGAGTGGGGGCAAGAGACCCAGTACTTC. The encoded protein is CASSLVEWGQETQYF.